The rows below give T cell receptor beta chains drawn from one sample of a study of blood T cell repertoires in COVID-19. Assay used: immunoSEQ multiplex PCR; TCRdb lists only in-frame clones, some missing. The table includes about 300,000 clones, more than 85% detected once. Sequences were obtained from peripheral blood. These receptors came from a woman aged 25 to 39 with COVID-19, enrolled during active disease. CDR3s include the opening cysteine and the closing phenylalanine or tryptophan. D genes are given only for firm matches. Only some rows state a clone size, as once, few, many or a class for expanded clones.

clone_size	v_call	d_call	j_call	cdr3_length	cdr3_nt	cdr3_aa
.	TRBV18	.	TRBJ1-6	14	TGTGCCAGCTGCTCCGGTGGCGGTAATTCACCCCTCCACTTT	CASCSGGGNSPLHF
.	TRBV6-6	.	TRBJ1-6	13	TGTGCCTCGGGACTCGGATCTAATTCACCCCTCCACTTT	CASGLGSNSPLHF
.	TRBV7-6	.	TRBJ1-1	13	TGTGCCAGCAGCTTTGGGGGGACCACTGAAGCTTTCTTT	CASSFGGTTEAFF
.	TRBV7-9	.	TRBJ1-2	14	TGTGCCAGCAGCTTATACCGTGAGGGGGGGAGCTACACCTTC	CASSLYREGGSYTF
.	TRBV2	TRBD1	TRBJ1-2	13	TGTGCCAGCAGTGAAGCGCGACAGGGGGAGGACACCTTC	CASSEARQGEDTF
.	TRBV6-2/TRBV6-3	.	TRBJ1-1	12	TGTGCCAGCAGTTACTCCATCGGGGTAGCTTTCTTT	CASSYSIGVAFF
.	TRBV18	.	TRBJ1-5	14	TGTGCCAGCTCACCCGGACAGAGCGATCAGCCCCAGCATTTT	CASSPGQSDQPQHF
once	TRBV30	TRBD1	TRBJ2-7	15	TGTGCCTGGAGTCCCCGACAGGGAACGGTCGACGAGCAGTACTTC	CAWSPRQGTVDEQYF
.	TRBV9	.	TRBJ2-1	17	TGTGCCAGCAGCGTAGGAGGAGGCAGGGGCTCCTACAATGAGCAGTTCTTC	CASSVGGGRGSYNEQFF
.	TRBV6-5	.	TRBJ1-5	15	TGTGCCAGCAGTTTCTCTAGACAGGTTAATCAGCCCCAGCATTTT	CASSFSRQVNQPQHF
once	TRBV28	.	TRBJ1-6	16	TGTGCCAGCAGTTTCAACCAGCCACAGGGTCATTCACCCCTCCACTTT	CASSFNQPQGHSPLHF
.	TRBV14	TRBD1	TRBJ2-2	17	TGTGCCAGCAGCCAAGACAGGGACAGGGGCCGTGGCGGGGAGCTGTTTTTT	CASSQDRDRGRGGELFF
.	TRBV30	.	TRBJ1-6	12	TGTGCCTGGGGCGAGGCGGGACCACCCCTCCACTTT	CAWGEAGPPLHF
.	TRBV7-9	.	TRBJ2-5	16	TGTGCCAGCAGCTTGGGGGGATTGACAGGGAGAGAGACCCAGTACTTC	CASSLGGLTGRETQYF
.	TRBV11-2	TRBD2	TRBJ2-7	14	TGTGCCAGCAGCCCGGGACTAGCGGGAGTTGAGCAGTACTTC	CASSPGLAGVEQYF
.	TRBV30	.	TRBJ1-2	11	TGTGCCTGGAGTGATAGGGGGGGCTACACCTTC	CAWSDRGGYTF
.	TRBV30	.	TRBJ1-1	13	TGTGCCTGGAGTATCTTAGGGGACACTGAAGCTTTCTTT	CAWSILGDTEAFF
.	TRBV11-2	TRBD2	TRBJ2-5	14	TGTGCCAGCAGCTTTATGATGGGGGGGGAGACCCAGTACTTC	CASSFMMGGETQYF
.	TRBV6-2/TRBV6-3	.	TRBJ2-1	16	TGTGCCAGCAGTTACGCGTTAGGGAGCTCCTACAATGAGCAGTTCTTC	CASSYALGSSYNEQFF